This T cell receptor beta chain derives from a study of blood T cell repertoires in COVID-19. Study-level information: Italy, Spain and the United States were the sources of the convalescent and acute COVID-19 samples. T cells, B-cell-depleted T cells, or PBMCs provided the cDNA or gDNA that served as material.

The length of the CDR3 is 14 residues. The junction had 5 bases not matched to a gene; V was cut back by 3 bases and J by 4 bases. Germline CDR1 is MGHDK and CDR2 is SYGVNS. Original handling: Using reference gene primer amplification, nucleated cell counts were estimated. Assay used: immunoSEQ multiplex PCR; TCRdb lists only in-frame clones, some missing. The V and J calls and clone size come from that table; D and trimming were worked out from the DNA. The sample yields around 180,000 clones, about 89% seen once. This TCR came from a man in his forties or fifties with active or convalescent COVID-19. Sequencing input: peripheral blood. The V gene is TRBV25-1, the J gene TRBJ2-7, with 8 bases lining up with TRBD1. The CDR3 nucleotides are TGTGCCAGCAGTGAGGAGCAGGGGGCTTACGAGCAGTACTTC. Translation: CASSEEQGAYEQYF.